This TCR beta chain was recorded in a study of cytomegalovirus exposure and HLA in healthy donors (dated by TCRdb to about 2017). Broadly, across the study: According to an earlier analysis of several hundred of the donors, 150 million to 200 million T cells yielded 117 million unique TCR beta sequences and about 300 Gb of sequence data. All discovery cohort repertoires had been generated using a single sequencing platform. Among the roughly 430 genotyped donors, around 81% belonged to the genetic ancestry cluster associated with self-reported Caucasian donors. HLA typing covered class I and class II loci at four-digit resolution. Donor age, sex, ethnicity and CMV serostatus were compiled alongside the repertoire data. The study profiled the T cell repertoires of under 850 subjects by immunosequencing and related them to cytomegalovirus serostatus. Along with the approximately 650-subject first cohort, a separate validation cohort of over a hundred different subjects was used. About 310 gigabases of sequencing data and tens of millions of unique TCR sequences were included in an early release covering over 600 HLA-typed donors. Among roughly 400 genotyped donors of the cohort, an average of roughly 230,000 unique TCR beta nucleotide sequences was sequenced per donor, of which about 18% were non-productive. In the later analysis, no new phenotypic data were used to find candidate immune exposures; instead, reliance was placed on TCR beta sequences and their occurrence across donors. To decide whether each TCR beta V gene segment behaved as functional or pseudogenic, an earlier analysis of some 540 of the donors relied on high-throughput TCR beta sequencing. The number of typed donors differed by locus: about 620-630 for A, B, C, DRB1 and DQB1; some 500 for DQA1; fewer than 610 for DPA1; and roughly 490 for DPB1. In a later analysis, previously published TCR beta repertoires from about 670 donors were re-analyzed and high-resolution HLA genotyping was added so that TCR occurrence patterns could be studied. The aim of the study was to test whether cataloging public T cell receptors could identify signatures of past pathogen exposure. In a later genetic analysis, genome-wide SNP genotypes for about 60% of the 666 donors were used, and that subset was treated as a discovery cohort. Five DR-DQ haplotypes were handled as single units for association and clustering because linkage in the cohort was strong. The study combined high-throughput TCR immunosequencing, statistical association of individual TCRs with disease status, and machine learning to predict cytomegalovirus infection status.

The library was built by means of the immunoSEQ multiplex PCR assay. For the multiplex PCR, a mixture combining 60 forward primers for TCR Vbeta segments and 13 reverse primers for TCR Jbeta segments was used. The CDR3 region of rearranged TCR beta genes was amplified from genomic DNA with a multiplex PCR assay. The Illumina HiSeq System was used to sequence the amplified TCR beta libraries as 87-base-pair reads. The source study handled its data this way. Across the 600 to 700 repertoires, a later analysis counted 80 million or so unique TCR beta chains, roughly 11 million of which were shared by at least two donors. Raw reads were error-corrected and collapsed into unique sequences with a nearest-neighbor algorithm that merged closely related sequences to remove PCR and sequencing errors. V, D and J gene segments were assigned by aligning CDR3 sequences to IMGT reference sequences. For a sequence to be retained, a match of at least six nucleotides was required to both a V gene segment and a J gene segment. A rearrangement counted as productive if the CDR3 had no stop codons and remained in frame with V and J, and every other rearrangement counted as non-productive. CDR3 was defined according to IMGT convention as the region running from the second conserved V-encoded cysteine to the conserved J-encoded phenylalanine. The earlier analysis of some 550 of the donors excluded any sequence lacking an unambiguous match to a single V gene segment. An earlier analysis of about 590 of the donors classified V segments as functional when productive rearrangements were above 56.7% and as segregating when the standard deviation between donors was above 5%. A statistical classification framework was built to diagnose cytomegalovirus status from the catalog of TCR beta chain sequences. A later analysis assigned V and J genes by comparing TCR nucleotide sequences with IMGT/GENE-DB human TR gene sequences. In a later analysis, CDR3 sequences and most-parsimonious VDJ recombination scenarios were assigned using the TCRdist pipeline. In a later analysis, every TCR beta chain was defined by the combination of its CDR3 amino acid sequence and its V-gene family, and reads without a unique V-gene family were dropped. A later analysis removed 592 highly shared, low-generation-probability nucleotide sequences to deal with suspected cross-contamination and a sequencing artifact. In a later analysis, a clonal expansion index for each public chain was calculated from normalized within-repertoire ranks of inferred template counts. In a later analysis, generation probabilities were computed using a VDJ recombination model fitted to out-of-frame rearrangements, and the results were checked against IGoR. Hypergeometric tests were used in a later analysis to score TCR-TCR, TCR-HLA and TCR-CMV co-occurrence, with a repertoire-size bias correction applied to the TCR pairs. A later analysis estimated false discovery rates by permuting HLA or CMV assignments 20 times. In a later analysis, co-occurring TCRs were grouped with DBSCAN, and TCRdist sequence similarity was added when clustering was performed within HLA-allele-positive subsets. Co-occurrence clustering excluded repertoires with fewer than 30,000 or more than 120,000 public chains, plus five with anomalous nucleotide sharing. In its TCRdb copy, this immuneACCESS table keeps in-frame sequences only and misses some clones. Where compared with another copy, unresolved V genes explain less than half of these, and the others have no known cause. The V and J calls and clone size were taken over from that table, and D and trimming were inferred from the DNA. The sample table lists tens of thousands of clones, 66% of them with a count of one. Together, the top ten hold roughly 18% of the sample.

In total, roughly 710 healthy bone marrow donors made up the cohort. All cohort members were sampled while nominally healthy, although unrecorded immune exposures were likely present. The donor tested CMV seropositive and was one of the 289 seropositive cohort members. A peripheral blood sample was provided by each donor, and peripheral blood mononuclear cells were used for TCR beta sequencing. The Qiagen DNeasy Blood Extraction Kit was used to extract genomic DNA from the blood cell samples. Results and caveats for the whole study, not just this receptor: According to a later analysis, most CMV-associated TCR beta chains appeared to be HLA-restricted, and the HLA associations seemed to be driven largely by CMV exposure. In a later analysis, HLA-associated TCR beta chains were found to be more clonally expanded and to have lower generation probabilities than equally common non-associated chains. According to the authors, the approach could potentially be generalized to other disease states and immunological phenotypes. Compared with the roughly 720-donor mean, donors in an Asian-associated ancestry cluster had fewer N-insertions in productive TCRs, according to a later genetic analysis. HLA typing was unavailable for some donors at each locus, so association tests used only the typed subset. Linkage disequilibrium might explain the correlated functional status among segregating V segments, but an unknown experimental factor could not be ruled out. When HLA alleles, especially DR and DQ, strongly co-occurred, TCR associations were difficult to assign to individual alleles. According to a later analysis, parvovirus B19, influenza, CMV and Epstein-Barr virus appeared linked to several top co-occurrence clusters. Cytomegalovirus status was reported to be diagnosed by the classifier with high specificity and sensitivity in both the original and validation cohorts. Immune exposure information for the cohort was limited to CMV serostatus. A total of 150 to 200 TCR beta chains were listed by the study as associated with cytomegalovirus. A later analysis associated about 17,000 TCR beta sequences with specific HLA alleles at a false discovery rate of 0.05. Most TCR sequences were seen in very few donors, while some public TCRs were found in many individuals. The cohort was sequenced for TCR beta chains only, and without alpha or paired-chain data the features that could be detected were limited. In vitro tests confirmed that a few of the cytomegalovirus-associated TCR beta chains recognize cytomegalovirus antigens. Because counts were too low, around 17 rarely observed V segments, including chromosome 9 orphons, were left out of the earlier analysis of several hundred of the donors. A further reported finding was that TCR beta sequences accurately predicted the HLA-A and HLA-B alleles for most subjects in the first cohort. An earlier analysis of 587 of the donors showed that most TCR beta V segments appeared in productive rearrangements either about 90% or about 30% of the time, which broadly matched IMGT annotations. Some IMGT-functional V segments, including TRBV6-2 and TRBV6-3, could not be told apart with the 87-base-pair reads, so those segments were excluded. V-gene and J-gene trimming of TCR beta chains was associated with a missense DCLRE1C variant in a later genetic analysis, and the association was replicated in an independent cohort. A cluster of highly shared sequence variants was judged likely to represent a technical artifact of the sequencing pipeline. In a later analysis, TCR association rates were found to vary across HLA loci, with the most associated TCRs seen for DRB1 alleles and the fewest for HLA-C alleles. Presence/absence analyses assumed roughly uniform sequencing depth across donors, an assumption that may not hold.

V is reduced by 0 bases and J by 6 bases, leaving a spacing of 9 bases between them. The CDR3 has 14 amino acids, counting the end cysteine and phenylalanine. Solely the CDR3 DNA is kept, with 42 bases framed from the first base. CDR1 and CDR2, looked up from the germline V gene, are SGHRS and YFSETQ. Details on this clone: Its antigen is not yet known. No base quality values were provided; no much bigger clone lies one nucleotide off.

This TCR came from a man in his forties or fifties in good health and CMV-seropositive. The chain joins TRBV5-1 to TRBJ2-2; no confident D gene assignment can be made. The sample was PBMCs. The CDR3 corresponds to CASSLADNAGELFF. The nucleotide sequence is given as TGCGCCAGCAGCTTGGCAGACAACGCCGGGGAGCTGTTTTTT. The entire variable domain, with the stretches around the CDR3 drawn from the reference TRBV5-1 and TRBJ2-2 proteins, is KAGVTQTPRYLIKTRGQQVTLSCSPISGHRSVSWYQQTPGQGLQFLFEYFSETQRNKGNFPGRFSGRQFSNSRSEMNVSTLELGDSALYLCASSLADNAGELFFGEGSRLTVL.